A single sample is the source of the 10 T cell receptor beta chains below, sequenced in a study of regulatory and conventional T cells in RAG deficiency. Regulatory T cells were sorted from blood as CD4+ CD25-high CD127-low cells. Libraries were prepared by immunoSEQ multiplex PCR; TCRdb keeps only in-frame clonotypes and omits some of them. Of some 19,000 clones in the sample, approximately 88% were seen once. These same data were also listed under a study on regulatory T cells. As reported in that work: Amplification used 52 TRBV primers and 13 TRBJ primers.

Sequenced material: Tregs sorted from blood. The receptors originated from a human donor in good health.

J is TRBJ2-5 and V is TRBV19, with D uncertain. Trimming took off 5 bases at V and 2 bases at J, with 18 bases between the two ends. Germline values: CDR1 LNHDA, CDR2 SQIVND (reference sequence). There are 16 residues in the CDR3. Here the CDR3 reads CASSALRTVLQETQYF. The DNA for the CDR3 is TGTGCCAGTAGTGCGCTTCGGACGGTTCTACAAGAGACCCAGTACTTC.

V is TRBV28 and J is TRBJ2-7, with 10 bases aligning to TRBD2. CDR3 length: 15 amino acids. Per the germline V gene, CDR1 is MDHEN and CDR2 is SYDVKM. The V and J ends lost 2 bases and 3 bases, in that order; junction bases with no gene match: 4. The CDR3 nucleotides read TGTGCCAGCAGTTTAAGCGGGGGGGACGGCTACGAGCAGTACTTC. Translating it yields CASSLSGGDGYEQYF.

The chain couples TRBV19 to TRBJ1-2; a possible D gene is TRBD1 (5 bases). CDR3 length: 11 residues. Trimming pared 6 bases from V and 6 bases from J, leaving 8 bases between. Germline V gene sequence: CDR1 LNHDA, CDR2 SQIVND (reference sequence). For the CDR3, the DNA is TGTGCCAGTAGCTTCAGGGATGGCTACACCTTC. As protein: CASSFRDGYTF.

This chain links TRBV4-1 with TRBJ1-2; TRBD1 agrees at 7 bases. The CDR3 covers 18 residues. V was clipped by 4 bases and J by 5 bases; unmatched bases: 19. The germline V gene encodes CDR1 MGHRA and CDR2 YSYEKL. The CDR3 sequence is CASSRDFFGGQVAYGYTF. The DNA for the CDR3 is TGCGCCAGCAGCCGAGACTTCTTCGGTGGACAGGTCGCGTATGGCTACACCTTC.

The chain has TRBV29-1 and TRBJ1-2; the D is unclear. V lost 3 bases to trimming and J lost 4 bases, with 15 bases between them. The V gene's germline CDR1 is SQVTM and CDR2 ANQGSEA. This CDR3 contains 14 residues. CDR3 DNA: TGCAGCGTTGATGACCGGCGGCTTTCCTATGGCTACACCTTC. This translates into CSVDDRRLSYGYTF.

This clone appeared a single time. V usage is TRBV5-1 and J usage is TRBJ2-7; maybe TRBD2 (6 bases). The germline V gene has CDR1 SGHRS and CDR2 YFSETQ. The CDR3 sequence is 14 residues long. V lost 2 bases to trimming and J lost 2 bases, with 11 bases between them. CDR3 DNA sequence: TGCGCCAGCAGCTTAGTTAGCGGTCCCTACGAGCAGTACTTC. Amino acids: CASSLVSGPYEQYF.

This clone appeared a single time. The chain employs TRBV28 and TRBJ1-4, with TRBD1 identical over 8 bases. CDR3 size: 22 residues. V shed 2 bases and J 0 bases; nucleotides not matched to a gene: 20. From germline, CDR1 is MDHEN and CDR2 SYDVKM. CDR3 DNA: TGTGCCAGCAGTTTAATAGGACAGGGTGGATTAAGAGCCAGAGCAACTAATGAAAAACTGTTTTTT. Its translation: CASSLIGQGGLRARATNEKLFF.

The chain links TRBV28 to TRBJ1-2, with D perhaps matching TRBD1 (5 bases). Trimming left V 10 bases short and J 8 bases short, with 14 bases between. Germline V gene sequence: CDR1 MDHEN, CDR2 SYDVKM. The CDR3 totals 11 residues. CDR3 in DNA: TGTGCCATATGGGGGGTTGGCGGCTACACCTTC. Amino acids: CAIWGVGGYTF.

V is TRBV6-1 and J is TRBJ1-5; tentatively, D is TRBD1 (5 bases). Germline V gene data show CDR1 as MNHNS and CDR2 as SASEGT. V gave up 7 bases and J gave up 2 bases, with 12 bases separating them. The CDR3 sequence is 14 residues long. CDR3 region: CASNPGRRNQPQHF. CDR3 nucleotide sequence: TGTGCCAGCAACCCGGGACGACGCAATCAGCCCCAGCATTTT.

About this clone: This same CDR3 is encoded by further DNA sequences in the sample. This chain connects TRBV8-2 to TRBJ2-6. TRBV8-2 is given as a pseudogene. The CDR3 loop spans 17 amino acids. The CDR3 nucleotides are TGTGGCACACTTGATAAGATAACACAAAGTCGGGCCAACGTTCTGACTTTC. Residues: CGTLDKITQSRANVLTF.